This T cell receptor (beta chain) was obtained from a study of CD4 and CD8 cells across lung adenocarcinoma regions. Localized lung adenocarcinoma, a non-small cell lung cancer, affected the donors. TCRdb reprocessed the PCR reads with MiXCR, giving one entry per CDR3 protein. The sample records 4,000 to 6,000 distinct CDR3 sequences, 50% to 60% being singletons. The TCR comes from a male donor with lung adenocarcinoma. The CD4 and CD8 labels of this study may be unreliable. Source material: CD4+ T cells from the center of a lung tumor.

CDR3 DNA: TGTGCCAGCAGCCCCCTCAGCGGGAGCTCCTACAATGAGCAGTTCTTC. Its translation is CASSPLSGSSYNEQFF. The chain carries TRBV4-2 and TRBJ2-1, with TRBD2 matching over 8 bases. Germline CDR1 and CDR2: LGHNA and YNFKEQ. Unmatched junction bases numbered 5, after V lost 4 bases and J lost 0 bases. The CDR3 is made up of 16 amino acids.